This TCR beta chain emerged from a study of cytotoxic CD8 clonotypes in ibrutinib-treated CLL (dated by TCRdb to the early 2020s). Concerning the study at large: The cohort included some 14 treatment-naive and around 10 relapsed/refractory patients; 17 were IGHV unmutated. Of the 90 or so participants in the trial, about 26 had longitudinal samples available. Samples at response were collected after a median of 12 months of treatment, with a range of roughly 6 to 40 months. All remission and progressive disease samples were collected while patients were still receiving ibrutinib. Samples averaged approximately 260,000 productive templates and approximately 100,000 productive rearrangements. Responses were partial in around 25 patients and complete in 2; after median about 63 months follow-up, roughly 15 stayed in remission and roughly twelve progressed. Cryopreserved peripheral blood mononuclear cells were obtained prior to treatment, at the time of response, and at either disease progression or sustained remission.

What this sample's time point label stands for: progressive disease on ibrutinib. For TCR beta library preparation, around 1.9 micrograms of genomic DNA were extracted from the cryopreserved PBMCs. High-throughput TCR beta sequencing was performed on longitudinal blood samples from CLL patients receiving ibrutinib monotherapy. Patients were enrolled in a phase 2 open-label single-center ibrutinib monotherapy trial. Here is what the overall study found, with its caveats: Public clonotypes were rare and either shrank or stayed stable during treatment, and the rise in clonality at ibrutinib response reflected expansion of private clonotypes. At baseline, clonality was higher than in age-matched healthy donors and showed a strong correlation with circulating CD8+ T-cell counts. Clonality increased at ibrutinib response, stayed stable in sustained remission, and fell back toward baseline at progression. Sampling times were not matched between patients in sustained remission and patients whose disease was progressing, and lymph node repertoires were not examined.

Regarding this clone: No cognate antigen has been identified for it. Per-base quality was not reported, and no clone a single base away is much larger than it.

Relative to germline, V is 0 bases shorter and J is 2 bases shorter, with 3 bases between their ends. CDR1 and CDR2 were assigned from the germline V gene as SGDLS and YYNGEE. From the cysteine through the phenylalanine, the CDR3 covers 13 amino acids. Kept here is only the CDR3 DNA, which spans 39 bases and is read in frame from base 1. Each clonotype received, on average, 10x coverage in deep resolution sequencing performed on a MiSeq, where the target depth lay between 1 in 1 million and 1 in 200,000 T cells. TCR beta libraries were generated with the immunoSEQ hsTCRB Kit. As for the authors' bioinformatics: ImmunoSEQ Data Assistant and ImmunoSEQ Analyzer were used for data analysis, and V, D and J genes were assigned according to IMGT definitions. Clonality, which ranges from 0 to 1, was calculated by subtracting the normalized Shannon entropy of productive rearrangement frequencies from one. Only overrepresented clonotypes making up at least 0.05% of each patient's repertoire were included in the public clonotype analysis. Repertoires from some twelve age-matched healthy donors in immuneACCESS were used as clonality controls. In its TCRdb copy, this immuneACCESS table keeps in-frame sequences only and misses some clones. Where compared with another copy, unresolved V genes explain less than half of these, and the others have no known cause. The V and J calls and the clone size are those of that table, but D and trimming were determined from the DNA. The sample table holds 55,000 to 60,000 clones, of which roughly 50% were seen once. Of the sample, roughly 25% falls within the top ten clones.

Rearrangement joined TRBV9 to TRBJ1-3; the D gene identity is not certain. This TCR came from a human donor with chronic lymphocytic leukemia. The specimen comprised PBMCs, sampled at disease progression, from a patient treated with ibrutinib. This receptor has the CDR3 CASSVVAGNTIYF. The DNA sequence is given as TGTGCCAGCAGCGTAGTGGCTGGAAACACCATATATTTT. The reference TRBV9 and TRBJ1-3 proteins fill in what lies around the CDR3, so the full variable domain reads DSGVTQTPKHLITATGQRVTLRCSPRSGDLSVYWYQQSLDQGLQFLIQYYNGEERAKGNILERFSAQQFPDLHSELNLSSLELGDSALYFCASSVVAGNTIYFGEGSWLTVV.